This entry features one T cell receptor (beta chain) sequence. These data are taken from a study of blood T cell repertoires in COVID-19. The data were produced by immunoSEQ multiplex PCR, yet TCRdb's version contains in-frame clones alone and is incomplete. The sample shows 310,000 or so clones, roughly 84% of them seen only once. V was pared by 2 bases and J by 5 bases, with 7 bases of the junction left unmatched. This CDR3 spans 15 amino acids. Per germline, CDR1 SGHRS and CDR2 YFSETQ. This receptor was obtained from a man aged 45-60 years with active or convalescent COVID-19. This sequence joins TRBV5-1 and TRBJ2-5; 9 bases are shared with TRBD1. The sample was peripheral blood. The CDR3 region is CASSFTGGEYETQYF. CDR3 bases: TGCGCCAGCAGCTTTACAGGGGGCGAGTACGAGACCCAGTACTTC.